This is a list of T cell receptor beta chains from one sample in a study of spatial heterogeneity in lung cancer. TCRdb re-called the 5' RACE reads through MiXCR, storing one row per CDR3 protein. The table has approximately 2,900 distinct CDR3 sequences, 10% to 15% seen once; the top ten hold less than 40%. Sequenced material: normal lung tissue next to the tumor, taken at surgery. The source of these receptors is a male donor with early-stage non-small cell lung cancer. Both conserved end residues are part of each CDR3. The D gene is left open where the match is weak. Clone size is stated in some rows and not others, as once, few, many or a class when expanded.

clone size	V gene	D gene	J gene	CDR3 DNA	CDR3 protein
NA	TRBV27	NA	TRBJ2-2	TGTGCCAGCAGTTTTGGGGGGAACACCGGGGAGCTGTTTTTT	CASSFGGNTGELFF
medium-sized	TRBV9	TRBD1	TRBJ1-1	TGTGCCAGCAGCGAGGAGGAGGGGGCCGTGTACACTGAAGCTTTCTTT	CASSEEEGAVYTEAFF
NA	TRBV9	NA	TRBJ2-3	TGTGCCAGCAGCGCGATAGGCTACAGCACAGATACGCAGTATTTT	CASSAIGYSTDTQYF
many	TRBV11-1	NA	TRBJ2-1	TGTGCCAGCAGCTTAGCCCATGAGCAGTTCTTC	CASSLAHEQFF
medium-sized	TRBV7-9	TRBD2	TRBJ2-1	TGTGCCAGCAGCCAGGGACTAGCGGGCTACAATGAGCAGTTCTTC	CASSQGLAGYNEQFF
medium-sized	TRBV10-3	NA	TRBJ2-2	TGTGCCATCAGTGACCCGGAGGCGGGTCAGGGGTGGGCCGGGGAGCTGTTTTTT	CAISDPEAGQGWAGELFF
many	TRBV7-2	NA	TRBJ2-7	TGTGCCAGCAGCCTAACCGGATTCTCCTACGAGCAGTACTTC	CASSLTGFSYEQYF
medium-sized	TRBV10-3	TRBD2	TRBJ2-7	TGTGCCATCGGGGCTAACGTTGGCGGGAGTTTCTACGAGCAGTACTTC	CAIGANVGGSFYEQYF
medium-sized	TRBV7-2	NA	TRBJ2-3	TGTGCCAGCAGCTTAGGGGCGGGGCCGGGAAATACGCAGTATTTT	CASSLGAGPGNTQYF
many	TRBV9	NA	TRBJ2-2	TGTGCCAGCAGCGTAGGGAACCCCCAGAACACCGGGGAGCTGTTTTTT	CASSVGNPQNTGELFF
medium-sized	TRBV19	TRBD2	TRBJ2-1	TGTGCCTCCTGGAGCGGGAGCTCCTACAATGAGCAGTTCTTC	CASWSGSSYNEQFF
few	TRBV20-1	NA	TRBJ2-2	TGCAGCGCCGACAAGACGTCCGGGGAGCTGTTTTTT	CSADKTSGELFF
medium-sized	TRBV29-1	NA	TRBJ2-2	TGCAGCGGTTCCCGGGGGACAAACACCGGGGAGCTGTTTTTT	CSGSRGTNTGELFF